This record covers a single T cell receptor (beta chain). The data derive from a study of regulatory T cells in long-lasting Graves disease. Noted time point: newly diagnosed GD, antithyroid drugs for less than 3 months. PBMCs provided the RNA from which the TCR library was made. The germline CDR1 and CDR2 sequences are SEHNR and FQNEAQ (reference sequence). The CDR3 consists of 17 residues. Relying on iRepertoire HTBI primers and Arm-PCR of CDR3 regions, the team built TCR beta libraries. Via MiXCR, TCRdb re-called the multiplex PCR reads, giving one row per CDR3 protein. The table has about 430,000 distinct CDR3 sequences, 15% seen once. These same data were also listed under a study on T cells in Graves' hyperthyroidism and ophthalmopathy. Per that paper: Diagnostic assessment was based on clinical symptoms, serum thyroxine and TRAb, thyroid ultrasound and orbital computed tomography. The HTBI primer set drove a first-round RT-PCR of the TCR CDR3. Most expanded thyroid clonotypes above 0.001 recurred in blood.

The starting material was peripheral blood mononuclear cells (PBMCs), obtained at new diagnosis, from a patient treated with antithyroid drugs. The chain carries TRBV7-9 and TRBJ2-5; 7 bases map to TRBD1. The end of the DNA fits TRBJ2-7 better, so the J call may be wrong. This TCR came from a woman aged 40 to 50 with Graves disease. The CDR3 DNA sequence: TGTGCCAGCAGCTTACCTTCAACAGGGGAAGTGGACTACGAGCAGTACTTC. This codes for CASSLPSTGEVDYEQYF.